The rows below give T cell receptor beta chains drawn from one sample of a study of cytomegalovirus exposure and HLA in healthy donors. Libraries were prepared by immunoSEQ multiplex PCR; TCRdb keeps only in-frame clonotypes and omits some of them. Among roughly 140,000 clones listed, approximately 80% were seen once. Sequencing was carried out using PBMCs. Source of these receptors: a woman aged 40 to 50 in good health and CMV-seronegative. The conserved cysteine and the conserved F or W are not part of the CDR3 here. D genes are given only for firm matches.

>TRBV27|TRBJ1-2|TRBD1|12
ASSAFGTGYGYT
>TRBV6-6|TRBJ2-7|NA|10
ASRGDAYEQY
>TRBV7-2|TRBJ2-5|NA|10
ASSLARETQY
>TRBV5-6|TRBJ2-2|TRBD1|16
ASSLGVGTGRRTGELF
>TRBV6-1|TRBJ1-1|TRBD1|12
ASSFTGGASEAF
>TRBV5-1|TRBJ2-2|TRBD1|12
ASSGQGGGGELF
>TRBV28|TRBJ1-4|NA|12
ASTLFAGNEKLF
>TRBV5-1|TRBJ2-5|TRBD2|13
ATLTNPTSGETQY
>TRBV5-6|TRBJ2-1|TRBD2|13
ASSFSTSANNEQF
>TRBV4-1|TRBJ2-1|NA|13
ASSQGSVSLNEQF
>TRBV7-9|TRBJ2-7|TRBD2|14
ASSPAGRTESHEQY
>TRBV28|TRBJ2-7|NA|11
ASSLQGVHEQY
>TRBV29-1|TRBJ2-5|TRBD1|12
SVEKGQYQETQY
>TRBV6-1|TRBJ1-1|TRBD1|13
ASRESQGVYTEAF
>TRBV30|TRBJ2-6|NA|17
AWSVKMPGAWVGANVLT
>TRBV28|TRBJ1-6|TRBD1|12
ASSGGQGQAPLH
>TRBV27|TRBJ1-6|NA|13
ASSWESPPDSPLH
>TRBV11-3|TRBJ1-1|NA|11
ASSWTANTEAF
>TRBV27|TRBJ2-7|TRBD1|13
ASSESGQGPREQY
>TRBV9|TRBJ1-1|NA|13
ASSPQGMLNTEAF